The clone carrying this TCR beta chain was seen ten or more times. Its target is not known. The treatment here: PENTA 11 planned treatment interruption arm or continuous ART arm. Naive CD4+ CD45RA+ CD45RO- T cells were FACS-sorted from thawed PBMCs. The record originates from a study of HIV-infected children after antiretroviral therapy interruption. The wider study: Median age was approximately 9.5 years (interruption) and 7 to 8 years (continuous).

A 3' RACE protocol on RNA, with unique molecular identifiers, produced the TCR library. MiXCR, applied by TCRdb to the 3' RACE reads, yields one record per CDR3 protein. The data contain fewer than 20,000 distinct CDR3 sequences, roughly 3.4% of them singletons. The V segment lost 0 bases and the J segment 2 bases; nucleotides outside the gene matches: 13. Germline V CDR1 and CDR2: DFQATT, SNEGSKA (reference sequence). The CDR3 covers 18 residues. Study conclusions and caveats: Naive CD4+ sequences overlapped less between time points once interruption began.

The TCR was taken from a child under 18 with HIV. The sequenced sample was CD45RA+ CD4+ T cells from PBMCs, obtained from a donor given antiretroviral therapy, either interrupted or continuous. Subset denoted: naive CD4+ CD45RA+ CD45RO- T cells. The rearrangement uses TRBV20-1 and TRBJ1-5; TRBD1 agrees at 7 bases. DNA for the CDR3: TGCAGTGCTAGAGATGCCAGGGGGTGGACTATTGGCAATCAGCCCCAGCATTTT. This sequence encodes CSARDARGWTIGNQPQHF.